This T cell receptor beta chain was recorded in a study of patients and donors after allogeneic stem cell transplantation. Germline V gene lookup returns CDR1 SGDLS and CDR2 YYNGEE. The length of the CDR3 is 13 residues. The V gene lost 3 bases and the J gene lost 5 bases, with 11 bases spanning the gap. TCRdb reanalysed the RT-PCR reads using MiXCR and keeps one entry per CDR3 protein. In the table there are about a million distinct CDR3 sequences, about a sixth of which are singletons. V and J are TRBV9 and TRBJ1-1; D perhaps matches TRBD1 (6 bases). Sequencing input: blood, either unsorted or a sorted T cell fraction (not recorded which). The clonotype comes from a human donor who was either an allogeneic HSCT recipient or a stem cell or donor lymphocyte infusion donor (not recorded which). It is not recorded whose cells these are; they may come from a transplant donor. The CDR3 DNA reads as TGTGCCAGCAGCGAACAGGGTTGGACTGAAGCTTTCTTT. It codes for CASSEQGWTEAFF.